This T cell receptor beta chain emerged from a study of blood T cell repertoires in COVID-19. Libraries were prepared by immunoSEQ multiplex PCR; TCRdb keeps only in-frame clonotypes and omits some of them. This sample carries about 170,000 clones, roughly 84% of them seen once, and the ten largest clones take approximately 7%. The CDR3 covers 12 residues. V was pared by 5 bases and J by 4 bases, with 6 bases between. The sequence was obtained from a man older than 75 with COVID-19, enrolled during active disease. Sequenced input: peripheral blood. V gene TRBV12-3 or TRBV12-4 combines with J gene TRBJ2-1, with D perhaps TRBD1 (6 bases). The CDR3 DNA sequence: TGTGCCAGCAGTCAGGGGTACAATGAGCAGTTCTTC. It is translated as CASSQGYNEQFF.